These 29 T cell receptor beta chains were all obtained from the same sample, sequenced in a study of control samples from healthy donors and cancer patients. The method was immunoSEQ multiplex PCR; TCRdb's version includes in-frame clones alone and lacks a portion of them. The sample includes 150,000 to 200,000 clones, 90% of them seen just once. Sequenced input: blood. The receptors were sampled from a woman in her fifties or sixties in good health.

The chain carries TRBV9 and TRBJ2-5, with 8 bases lining up with TRBD2. CDR3 size: 13 residues. V was clipped by 5 bases and J by 3 bases; unmatched bases: 3. In germline, CDR1 is SGDLS, CDR2 YYNGEE. The CDR3 region has the DNA TGTGCCAGCAGAGGAGCGGGGGAAGAGACCCAGTACTTC. It is translated as CASRGAGEETQYF.

This clone showed up just once. The genes are TRBV29-1 and TRBJ2-7; 7 nucleotides agree with TRBD2. Germline trimming cut 4 bases from V and 4 bases from J; bases unmatched to any gene: 16. CDR1 and CDR2 from the germline V gene are SQVTM and ANQGSEA. The CDR3 sequence is 16 residues long. Here the CDR3 DNA reads TGCAGCGTTGGGTTGCGCCTAGCGGTAGATCGTTACGAGCAGTACTTC. Amino acid sequence: CSVGLRLAVDRYEQYF.

Here the CDR3 reads CASSDGGDTQYF. In DNA, the CDR3 is TGTGCCAGCAGTGACGGGGGGGATACGCAGTATTTT. The V call is TRBV6-4, the J call TRBJ2-3; D is possibly TRBD2 (6 bases). Germline-derived CDR1 and CDR2 are MRHNA and SNTAGT. V lost 2 bases to trimming and J lost 6 bases, with 6 bases between them. The CDR3 length is 12 residues.

The J gene is TRBJ2-1, the V gene TRBV6-2 or TRBV6-3; the D is unclear. CDR3 length: 18 amino acids. V dropped 6 bases and J dropped 0 bases, with 21 bases sitting between them. Per germline, CDR1 MNHEY and CDR2 SVGEGT. The DNA for the CDR3 is TGTGCCAGCAGCTCTCGGCAGTTAGCAATTAACTCCTACAATGAGCAGTTCTTC. This encodes CASSSRQLAINSYNEQFF.

V usage is TRBV27 and J usage is TRBJ1-5; a possible D gene is TRBD1 (5 bases). Deletions cut 4 bases from V and 3 bases from J, with 13 bases between. Germline values: CDR1 MNHEY, CDR2 SMNVEV (reference sequence). This CDR3 is 15 amino acids long. As DNA, the CDR3 is TGTGCCAGCAGTTCTGCGACAGTTCCCAATCAGCCCCAGCATTTT. Its translation: CASSSATVPNQPQHF.

This chain joins TRBV5-1 and TRBJ1-5, with D unclear. V lost 0 bases, J lost 0 bases, and 10 bases lay in between. This CDR3 spans 16 amino acids. Germline V gene lookup returns CDR1 SGHRS and CDR2 YFSETQ. The CDR3 here is CASSLDGVDSNQPQHF. The CDR3 coding sequence is TGCGCCAGCAGCTTGGACGGGGTTGATAGCAATCAGCCCCAGCATTTT.

The chain is built from TRBV27 and TRBJ2-3; the D is unclear. This CDR3 is built from 13 residues. Germline CDR1 is MNHEY and CDR2 is SMNVEV (reference sequence). V lost 3 bases and J lost 0, with 4 bases in between. The CDR3, as DNA: TGTGCCAGCAGTTTCGCTAGCACAGATACGCAGTATTTT. It encodes CASSFASTDTQYF.

A few counts support this clone. V usage is TRBV11-2 and J usage is TRBJ2-3; possible D gene TRBD2, 6 bases. Germline V CDR1 and CDR2: SGHAT, FQNNGV. The CDR3 spans 16 residues. V lost 2 bases and J 5 bases, leaving 17 bases between the germline ends. CDR3 nucleotide sequence: TGTGCCAGCAGCTTACTAGCGATCTCCAAAGGAGATACGCAGTATTTT. It codes for CASSLLAISKGDTQYF.

V and J are TRBV5-1 and TRBJ2-1; a possible D gene is TRBD2 (5 bases). V lost 4 bases, J lost 9 bases, and 14 bases lay in between. Germline V gene sequence: CDR1 SGHRS, CDR2 YFSETQ. The CDR3 is made up of 13 amino acids. The CDR3, as DNA: TGCGCCAGCAGCCAATTACTAGACCCTGAGCAGTTCTTC. Translated: CASSQLLDPEQFF.

The rearrangement joins TRBV3-1 (or the pseudogene TRBV3-2) to TRBJ1-2; D is uncertain. CDR3 length: 15 amino acids. V lost 3 bases and J lost 2, with 13 bases in between. Germline V gene sequence: CDR1 LGHDT, CDR2 YNNKEL (reference sequence). The CDR3 region is CASSHFAAPNYGYTF. CDR3 coding DNA: TGTGCCAGCAGCCATTTTGCGGCGCCGAACTATGGCTACACCTTC.

V and J are TRBV30 and TRBJ2-7; D is perhaps TRBD1 (5 bases). V was trimmed by 0 bases and J by 1 base, leaving 16 bases between them. This CDR3 contains 16 residues. Germline V lookup: CDR1 GTSNPN, CDR2 SVGIG (reference sequence). CDR3 DNA: TGTGCCTGGAGTGTAGGTGGGGCGGTCAGGTCCTACGAGCAGTACTTC. It codes for CAWSVGGAVRSYEQYF.

The CDR3 bases are TGTGCCTGGAGTGGAGGGACAGGGGGCACTGAAGCTTTCTTT. Its protein product is CAWSGGTGGTEAFF. This sequence joins TRBV30 and TRBJ1-1, with 11 bases matching TRBD1. Unmatched junction bases numbered 2, after V lost 1 base and J lost 4 bases. The CDR3 has 14 residues. Germline values: CDR1 GTSNPN, CDR2 SVGIG (reference sequence).

This clone has just one count. The chain couples TRBV29-1 to TRBJ2-2; maybe TRBD1 (6 bases). This CDR3 is built from 14 residues. The V gene's germline CDR1 is SQVTM and CDR2 ANQGSEA. V was cut by 4 bases and J by 3 bases, with 12 bases left in between. The CDR3 DNA follows: TGCAGCGTTGCAATGGACAGCTACACCGGGGAGCTGTTTTTT. Protein product: CSVAMDSYTGELFF.

This clone was found a few times. Distinct nucleotide sequences in the sample also encode this CDR3. The chain joins TRBV2 to TRBJ2-6; either TRBD1 or TRBD2 may supply D (6 bases each). V lost 9 bases to trimming and J lost 2 bases, with 14 bases between them. The CDR3 totals 15 residues. From germline, CDR1 is SNHLY and CDR2 FYNNEI. The CDR3 DNA is TGTGCCAGGGGTGGAGGGGGGCCTGGGGCCAACGTCCTGACTTTC. Translation: CARGGGGPGANVLTF.

Only one count was recorded for this clone. This chain joins TRBV30 and TRBJ2-1; possibly TRBD1 or TRBD2 for D (6 bases each). Trimming removed 4 bases at V and 5 bases at J, with 15 bases between. The CDR3 covers 14 residues. Germline assignment: CDR1 GTSNPN and CDR2 SVGIG (reference sequence). CDR3 residues: CAWKYKGGNNEQFF. The CDR3 DNA sequence: TGTGCCTGGAAATACAAGGGGGGTAACAATGAGCAGTTCTTC.

V gene TRBV19 combines with J gene TRBJ1-3; D is undetermined. With 7 bases removed from V and 1 base from J, the gap between germline ends came to 5 bases. The V gene's germline CDR1 is LNHDA and CDR2 SQIVND (reference sequence). This CDR3 is built from 12 residues. CDR3 residues: CASTESGNTIYF. The CDR3 nucleotides are TGTGCCAGTACCGAGTCTGGAAACACCATATATTTT.

There are a few counts of this clone. This chain connects TRBV19 to TRBJ1-2; D is unclear. Germline CDR1 and CDR2: LNHDA and SQIVND (reference sequence). The CDR3 has 18 residues. V lost 2 bases and J 4 bases, leaving 23 bases between the germline ends. CDR3 bases: TGTGCCAGTAGTATATACGGATTTTCCTCTACGACTTCCTATGGCTACACCTTC. Amino acids: CASSIYGFSSTTSYGYTF.

The J gene is TRBJ1-1, the V gene TRBV27; D is ambiguous. V was pared by 0 bases and J by 3 bases, with 8 bases between. The CDR3 totals 14 residues. From germline, CDR1 is MNHEY and CDR2 SMNVEV (reference sequence). In DNA, the CDR3 is TGTGCCAGCAGTTTATCAGGCAGTTACACTGAAGCTTTCTTT. Its translation: CASSLSGSYTEAFF.

Only a few counts were recorded for this clone. The rearrangement links TRBV28 to TRBJ2-7; D is uncertain. Trimming cost V 3 bases and J 0 bases, with 9 bases left between them. CDR3 length: 14 amino acids. Germline-derived CDR1 and CDR2 are MDHEN and SYDVKM. The CDR3 coding sequence is TGTGCCAGCAGTTTGGGCAGCTACTCCTACGAGCAGTACTTC. Encoded protein: CASSLGSYSYEQYF.

This sequence joins TRBV5-1 and TRBJ2-7, with 10 bases aligning to TRBD2. In germline, CDR1 is SGHRS, CDR2 YFSETQ. Unmatched junction bases numbered 7, after V lost 0 bases and J lost 4 bases. The CDR3 extends over 16 amino acids. The CDR3, as DNA: TGCGCCAGCAGCTTGGCCCCTCGGACTAGCGGATACGAGCAGTACTTC. Its translation is CASSLAPRTSGYEQYF.

The chain is built from TRBV9 and TRBJ1-2; D is undetermined. The CDR3 has 13 residues. Germline V gene lookup returns CDR1 SGDLS and CDR2 YYNGEE. Trimming pared 0 bases from V and 9 bases from J, leaving 12 bases between. The CDR3 region is CASSVGGGLSYTF. The CDR3 nucleotides are TGTGCCAGCAGCGTAGGGGGTGGTCTTAGCTACACCTTC.

V is TRBV4-2 and J is TRBJ2-3; 8 bases map to TRBD2. Trimming took 3 bases from V and 6 from J; bases not matched to a gene: 11. Germline CDR1 reads LGHNA; CDR2 reads YNFKEQ. CDR3 length: 16 residues. CDR3 region: CASSHRLGGAGDTQYF. The DNA of the CDR3 is TGTGCCAGCAGCCATCGTCTCGGGGGGGCGGGGGATACGCAGTATTTT.

This chain links TRBV5-1 with TRBJ1-1; D remains ambiguous. Trimming left V 0 bases short and J 5 bases short, with 8 bases between. CDR1 SGHRS and CDR2 YFSETQ come from the germline V gene. The CDR3 totals 13 residues. DNA for the CDR3: TGCGCCAGCAGCTTGGAACTTGGAACTGAAGCTTTCTTT. It yields the protein CASSLELGTEAFF.

This clone was detected once. The rearrangement joins TRBV5-8 to TRBJ1-3; 9 bases are a match to TRBD1. The length of the CDR3 is 17 residues. Germline trimming cut 0 bases from V and 0 bases from J; bases unmatched to any gene: 4. In germline, CDR1 is SGHTS, CDR2 YDEGEE. The CDR3 region is CASSLGDRVLSGNTIYF. The CDR3 coding sequence is TGTGCCAGCAGCTTGGGGGACAGGGTTCTCTCTGGAAACACCATATATTTT. The complete variable domain, with remaining parts taken from reference TRBV5-8 and TRBJ1-3, reads EAGVTQSPTHLIKTRGQQATLRCSPISGHTSVYWYQQALGLGLQFLLWYDEGEERNRGNFPPRFSGRQFPNYSSELNVNALELEDSALYLCASSLGDRVLSGNTIYFGEGSWLTVV.

The chain carries TRBV12-3 or TRBV12-4 and TRBJ2-7, with D hard to call. V lost 6 bases, J lost 3 bases, and 12 bases lay in between. The CDR3 totals 13 residues. This CDR3 reads CASRGLSNYEQYF. The CDR3 DNA reads as TGTGCCAGCAGGGGCCTCAGTAACTACGAGCAGTACTTC.

This clone was seen a few times. Distinct nucleotide sequences in the sample also encode this CDR3. This chain links TRBV11-2 with TRBJ2-7; D unclear. CDR1 is SGHAT and CDR2 is FQNNGV in the germline V gene. The CDR3 is made up of 11 amino acids. V lost 5 bases, J lost 1 base, and 3 bases lay in between. This CDR3 is CASSPSYEQYF. CDR3 sequence (DNA): TGTGCCAGCAGCCCGTCCTACGAGCAGTACTTC.

The chain employs TRBV27 and TRBJ2-1; TRBD1 matches at 9 bases. The CDR3 runs 14 residues. V shed 6 bases and J 3 bases; nucleotides not matched to a gene: 3. CDR1 is MNHEY and CDR2 is SMNVEV in the germline V gene (reference sequence). In nucleotides, the CDR3 is TGTGCCAGCAGAGTGACAGGGGGCTACAATGAGCAGTTCTTC. It specifies CASRVTGGYNEQFF.

This clone was observed a single time. This rearrangement joins TRBV6-2 or TRBV6-3 to TRBJ2-1; 14 nucleotides match TRBD2. The germline V gene encodes CDR1 MNHEY and CDR2 SVGEGT. The V and J ends lost 1 base and 7 bases, in that order; junction bases with no gene match: 6. The CDR3 spans 17 residues. Here the CDR3 DNA reads TGTGCCAGCAGTTACTTGGGACTAGCGGGAGTAGGAAATGAGCAGTTCTTC. Translation: CASSYLGLAGVGNEQFF.

The J gene is TRBJ1-4, the V gene TRBV28, with 8 bases lining up with TRBD1. Trimming at V came to 5 bases and at J to 8 bases, leaving 4 bases not matched to a gene. Germline V gene data show CDR1 as MDHEN and CDR2 as SYDVKM. This CDR3 is built from 13 residues. The CDR3 sequence: CASSRQGAEKLFF. The DNA of the CDR3 is TGTGCCAGCAGTCGTCAGGGGGCAGAAAAACTGTTTTTT.